This T cell receptor beta chain derives from a study of cytomegalovirus exposure and HLA in healthy donors (TCRdb year 2017). For the study in its entirety: In an earlier analysis of approximately 640 of the donors, around 290 Gb of sequence data and approximately 100 million unique TCR beta sequences from 180 million or so T cells were reported. Roughly 300 gigabases of sequencing data and around 80 million unique TCR sequences made up an early release that covered 500 to 650 HLA-typed donors. Of the 398 genotyped donors, about 80% fell in the genetic ancestry cluster associated with self-reported Caucasian donors. The study was designed to test whether signatures of past pathogen exposure could be identified by cataloging public T cell receptors. The study used immunosequencing to profile the T cell repertoires of around 600 subjects and linked those repertoires to cytomegalovirus serostatus. Along with the roughly 700-subject first cohort, a separate validation cohort of roughly 110 different subjects was used. The study combined high-throughput TCR immunosequencing, statistical association of individual TCRs with disease status, and machine learning to predict cytomegalovirus infection status. To study patterns of TCR occurrence, a later analysis re-analyzed previously published TCR beta repertoires from 550 to 800 donors and added high-resolution HLA genotyping. Rather than drawing on any new phenotypic data, the later analysis identified candidate immune exposures from TCR beta sequences and the way those sequences occurred across donors. To decide whether each TCR beta V gene segment behaved as functional or pseudogenic, an earlier analysis of some 600 of the donors relied on high-throughput TCR beta sequencing. Donor age, sex, ethnicity and CMV serostatus were compiled alongside the repertoire data. In a later genetic analysis, genome-wide SNP genotypes for about three fifths of the roughly 670 donors were used, and that subset was treated as a discovery cohort. All discovery cohort repertoires had been generated on a single sequencing platform. HLA typing included class I and class II loci at four-digit resolution. The number of typed donors differed by locus: about 620-640 for A, B, C, DRB1 and DQB1; 522 for DQA1; roughly 600 for DPA1; and around 470 for DPB1. Four to six DR-DQ haplotypes were handled as single units for association and clustering because linkage in the cohort was strong. Across approximately 400 genotyped donors of the cohort, an average of roughly 250,000 unique TCR beta nucleotide sequences per donor were sequenced, and around 19% of those sequences were non-productive.

Between the V and J ends, shortened by 3 bases and 5 bases respectively, the junction contains 25 bases. Reading the germline V gene gives CDR1 SGHDN and CDR2 FVKESK. The CDR3 has 19 amino acids, counting the end cysteine and phenylalanine. Only the CDR3 DNA stays, 57 bases, in frame from base 1. The library was obtained by the immunoSEQ multiplex PCR assay. The multiplex PCR relied on a mix of 60 forward primers for TCR Vbeta segments and 13 reverse primers for TCR Jbeta segments. The CDR3 region of rearranged TCR beta genes was amplified from genomic DNA by a multiplex PCR assay. The amplified TCR beta libraries were sequenced on the Illumina HiSeq System as 87-base-pair reads. The authors' pipeline ran thus. Across the 666 repertoires, a later analysis counted 75 million to 90 million unique TCR beta chains, 9.5 million to 13 million of which were shared by at least two donors. Raw reads were error-corrected and collapsed into unique sequences by a nearest-neighbor algorithm in which closely related sequences were merged to remove PCR and sequencing errors. To assign V, D and J gene segments, CDR3 sequences were aligned to IMGT reference sequences. Each retained sequence needed at least a six-nucleotide match to both a V gene segment and a J gene segment. Rearrangements were classified as productive when the CDR3 lacked stop codons and remained in frame with V and J, and all other rearrangements were classified as non-productive. CDR3 was defined according to IMGT convention as the region running from the second conserved V-encoded cysteine to the conserved J-encoded phenylalanine. Sequences without an unambiguous match to a single V gene segment were excluded from the earlier analysis of a few hundred of the donors. An earlier analysis of 500 to 600 of the donors classified V segments as functional when productive rearrangements were above 56.7% and as segregating when the standard deviation between donors was above 5%. A statistical classification framework was built to diagnose cytomegalovirus status from the catalog of TCR beta chain sequences. In a later analysis, TCR nucleotide sequences were compared against IMGT/GENE-DB human TR gene sequences so that V and J genes could be assigned. In a later analysis, CDR3 sequences and most-parsimonious VDJ recombination scenarios were assigned using the TCRdist pipeline. A later analysis defined each TCR beta chain by its CDR3 amino acid sequence plus V-gene family, and excluded reads lacking a unique V-gene family. To address suspected cross-contamination and a sequencing artifact, a later analysis removed 592 highly shared, low-generation-probability nucleotide sequences. In a later analysis, a clonal expansion index for each public chain was calculated from normalized within-repertoire ranks of inferred template counts. Generation probabilities in a later analysis came from a VDJ recombination model fitted to out-of-frame rearrangements, and those results were checked against IGoR. Hypergeometric tests were used in a later analysis to score TCR-TCR, TCR-HLA and TCR-CMV co-occurrence, with a repertoire-size bias correction applied to the TCR pairs. A later analysis estimated false discovery rates by permuting HLA or CMV assignments 20 times. A later analysis grouped co-occurring TCRs with DBSCAN, adding TCRdist sequence similarity when clustering within HLA-allele-positive subsets. Repertoires with fewer than 30,000 or more than 120,000 public chains, plus five repertoires with anomalous nucleotide sharing, were excluded from co-occurrence clustering. The table comes from immuneACCESS by way of TCRdb, which keeps in-frame sequences with V and J called. Part of the clones is missing from these tables; in studies checked, under half for an unresolved V gene and the rest for unknown reasons. V, J and clone size derive from that table, while D and trimming were established from the DNA sequence. Across this sample there are approximately 100,000 clones, with about 85% seen only once. Less than 5% of the sample is taken by the ten largest.

General study outcomes and caveats: It was suggested by the authors that the approach could potentially be generalized to other disease states and immunological phenotypes. Correlated functional status among segregating V segments might be attributable to linkage disequilibrium, but an unknown experimental factor could not be ruled out. Because counts were too low, 15 to 20 rarely observed V segments, including chromosome 9 orphons, were excluded from the earlier analysis of several hundred of the donors. In a later analysis, the rate of TCR association differed among HLA loci, with DRB1 alleles having the most associated TCRs and HLA-C alleles having the fewest. Immune exposure information for the cohort was limited to CMV serostatus. A few of the identified cytomegalovirus-associated TCR beta chains were confirmed in vitro to be specific for cytomegalovirus antigens. Some IMGT-functional V segments, including TRBV6-2 and TRBV6-3, could not be distinguished by the 87-base-pair reads and were therefore excluded. While some public TCRs were present in many individuals, most TCR sequences turned up only very rarely across donors. A cluster of highly shared sequence variants was judged likely to be a technical artifact of the sequencing pipeline. The cohort was sequenced for TCR beta chains only, and without alpha or paired-chain data the features that could be detected were limited. Specific HLA alleles were associated with about 17,000 TCR beta sequences at a false discovery rate of 0.05 in a later analysis. A further reported finding was that TCR beta sequences accurately predicted the HLA-A and HLA-B alleles for most subjects in the first cohort. A later analysis found that most CMV-associated TCR beta chains appeared HLA-restricted, with HLA associations seemingly driven largely by CMV exposure. Several of the top co-occurrence clusters appeared to be linked to parvovirus B19, influenza, CMV and Epstein-Barr virus, according to a later analysis. Broadly in line with IMGT annotations, most TCR beta V segments showed up in productive rearrangements about 87% or about 30% of the time in an earlier analysis of several hundred of the donors. Because HLA typing was missing for some donors at each locus, association tests included only the typed subset. A total of fewer than 200 TCR beta chains were listed by the study as associated with cytomegalovirus. Presence/absence analyses assumed roughly uniform sequencing depth across donors, an assumption that may not hold. Compared with equally common non-associated chains, HLA-associated TCR beta chains in a later analysis were more clonally expanded and had lower generation probabilities. An association between a missense DCLRE1C variant and V-gene and J-gene trimming of TCR beta chains was found in a later genetic analysis and replicated in an independent cohort. Cytomegalovirus status was reported to be diagnosed by the classifier with high specificity and sensitivity in both the original and validation cohorts. A later genetic analysis reported fewer N-insertions in productive TCRs among donors in an Asian-associated ancestry cluster than the roughly 620-donor mean. Assigning TCR associations to individual alleles was difficult when HLA alleles, especially DR and DQ, strongly co-occurred.

On this clone itself: Its antigen remains undetermined. It has no much larger one-base neighbor in the sample; base qualities were not kept.

The cohort consisted of 600 or so healthy bone marrow donors. At the time of sampling, all cohort members were nominally healthy, though unrecorded immune exposures were likely present. The donor was CMV seronegative and belonged to the group of more than 300 seronegative cohort members. A peripheral blood sample was provided by each donor, and peripheral blood mononuclear cells were used for TCR beta sequencing. Genomic DNA extraction from the blood cell samples was performed with the Qiagen DNeasy Blood Extraction Kit. The chain links TRBV14 with TRBJ2-2, with a tentative D gene TRBD2 over 6 matching bases. What was sequenced was PBMCs. This TCR was recovered from a man aged 25 to 40 in good health and CMV-seronegative. DNA sequence: TGTGCCAGCAGCCACGAAACTGCCCAACTAGCTTTCGGGACCGGGGAGCTGTTTTTT. It codes for CASSHETAQLAFGTGELFF.